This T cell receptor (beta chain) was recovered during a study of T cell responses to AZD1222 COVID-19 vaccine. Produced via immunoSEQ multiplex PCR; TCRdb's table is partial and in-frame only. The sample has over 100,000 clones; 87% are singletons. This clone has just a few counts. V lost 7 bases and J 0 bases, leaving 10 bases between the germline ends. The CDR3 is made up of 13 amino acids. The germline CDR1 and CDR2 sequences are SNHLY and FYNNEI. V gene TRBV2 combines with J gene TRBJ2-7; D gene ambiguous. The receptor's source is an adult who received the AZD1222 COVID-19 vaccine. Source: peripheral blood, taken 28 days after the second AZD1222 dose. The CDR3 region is CASTLSDSYEQYF. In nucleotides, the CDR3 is TGTGCCAGCACTCTCTCAGACTCCTACGAGCAGTACTTC. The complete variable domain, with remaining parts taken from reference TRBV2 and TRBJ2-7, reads EPEVTQTPSHQVTQMGQEVILRCVPISNHLYFYWYRQILGQKVEFLVSFYNNEISEKSEIFDDQFSVERPDGSNFTLKIRSTKLEDSAMYFCASTLSDSYEQYFGPGTRLTVT.